Listed here are 23 T cell receptor beta chains from one sample, sequenced in a study of cytomegalovirus exposure and HLA in healthy donors (dated 2017 in TCRdb). The library was generated by the immunoSEQ multiplex PCR assay. For the multiplex PCR, a mixture combining 60 forward primers for TCR Vbeta segments and 13 reverse primers for TCR Jbeta segments was used. TCRdb limited this immuneACCESS table to in-frame rearrangements with V and J called. A share of clones is missing; checked studies link under half to unresolved V genes, and the rest is unexplained. The sample data list about 160,000 clones, and roughly 80% of these were observed just once. The top ten hold approximately 1.3% of the sample. Sequencing was carried out using PBMCs. The source is a man younger than 40 in good health and CMV-seronegative.

The chain employs TRBV7-8 and TRBJ1-1; 7 bases are a match to TRBD1. Germline CDR1 is SGHVS and CDR2 is FQNEAQ. The V and J ends lost 5 bases and 5 bases, in that order; junction bases with no gene match: 11. The CDR3 has 15 residues. Written as DNA, the CDR3 is TGTGCCAGCAGCGGGGTCCGGGACAGTGATACTGAAGCTTTCTTT. Its translation: CASSGVRDSDTEAFF.

The J gene is TRBJ1-4, the V gene TRBV19; D gene unclear. The V end was cut by 1 base, the J end by 0 bases, with 18 bases between. This CDR3 comprises 19 residues. In germline, CDR1 is LNHDA, CDR2 SQIVND (reference sequence). The CDR3 here is CASSIGNFGGRATNEKLFF. In DNA form, the CDR3 reads TGTGCCAGTAGTATAGGCAACTTCGGCGGTAGAGCAACTAATGAAAAACTGTTTTTT.

V gene TRBV30 combines with J gene TRBJ2-1, with 9 bases matching TRBD1. The junction had 3 bases not matched to a gene; V was cut back by 2 bases and J by 4 bases. This CDR3 is built from 14 residues. Looked up from germline, CDR1 is GTSNPN and CDR2 is SVGIG (reference sequence). CDR3 bases: TGTGCCTGGAGTCCGGACAGGGGATACAATGAGCAGTTCTTC. Its translation is CAWSPDRGYNEQFF.

This clone was observed once. The rearrangement uses TRBV6-6 and TRBJ1-3; the match to TRBD1 covers 10 bases. The CDR3 is 14 residues long. Trimming cost V 11 bases and J 1 base; bases outside gene matches: 5. CDR1 MNHNY and CDR2 SVGAGI come from the germline V gene (reference sequence). CDR3 DNA: TGTGCCTCGGACAGGGGGTCTTCTGGAAACACCATATATTTT. Amino acid sequence: CASDRGSSGNTIYF.

The chain uses TRBV9 and TRBJ2-3; 10 bases are a match to TRBD2. Losses at the gene ends were 0 bases for V and 5 bases for J; bases not matched to a gene: 0. Germline-derived CDR1 and CDR2 are SGDLS and YYNGEE. This CDR3 comprises 14 residues. CDR3 in amino acids: CASSVGLAGDTQYF. The CDR3 region has the DNA TGTGCCAGCAGCGTAGGACTAGCGGGAGATACGCAGTATTTT.

This clone was detected only a few times. The chain uses TRBV10-3 and TRBJ2-1; TRBD1 matches at 10 bases. The V and J ends lost 4 bases and 10 bases, in that order; junction bases with no gene match: 7. CDR3 length equals 14 residues. Germline V gene lookup returns CDR1 ENHRY and CDR2 SYGVKD. CDR3 sequence reads: CAISGWTGGDEQFF. The CDR3 DNA sequence: TGTGCCATCAGTGGTTGGACAGGGGGAGACGAGCAGTTCTTC.

The chain employs TRBV4-3 and TRBJ1-2; 7 bases map to TRBD1. The germline V gene has CDR1 LGHNA and CDR2 YSLEER. After removal of 0 bases from V and 4 bases from J, the junction contained 8 bases not matched to a gene. The CDR3 contains 16 residues. The DNA for the CDR3 is TGCGCCAGCAGCCAAGATCGAGGGGGCTCGGCCTATGGCTACACCTTC. This encodes CASSQDRGGSAYGYTF.

Points on this clone: The identical CDR3 is also encoded by other nucleotide sequences in the sample. V usage is TRBV28 and J usage is TRBJ1-4; TRBD1 matches 7 bases. The junction had 6 bases not matched to a gene; V was cut back by 6 bases and J by 5 bases. CDR1 and CDR2 from the germline V gene are MDHEN and SYDVKM. The CDR3 runs to 14 residues. The CDR3 spells CASSSGQINEKLFF. As DNA, the CDR3 is TGTGCCAGCAGCTCGGGACAGATCAATGAAAAACTGTTTTTT.

Comments on this clone: One end of the junction fails to match germline, which may point to a read error. The J gene is TRBJ2-7, the V gene TRBV7-9; D possibly corresponds to TRBD2 (5 bases). The CDR3 has 15 amino acids. Germline values: CDR1 SEHNR, CDR2 FQNEAQ (reference sequence). The chain's CDR3 is CSSSWAGGLPAEQYF. CDR3 sequence (DNA): TGTTCCAGCAGCTGGGCGGGCGGACTCCCGGCCGAGCAGTACTTC.

The chain uses TRBV5-8 and TRBJ2-3; TRBD2 aligns across 12 bases. V lost 10 bases and J lost 2; bases outside the gene matches: 11. Germline V CDR1 and CDR2: SGHTS, YDEGEE. The CDR3 sequence is 16 residues long. The CDR3 here is CAGATGLAGHTDTQYF. CDR3 sequence (DNA): TGTGCCGGTGCCACCGGACTAGCGGGGCACACAGATACGCAGTATTTT. Full variable domain (missing parts from reference TRBV5-8 and TRBJ2-3): EAGVTQSPTHLIKTRGQQATLRCSPISGHTSVYWYQQALGLGLQFLLWYDEGEERNRGNFPPRFSGRQFPNYSSELNVNALELEDSALYLCAGATGLAGHTDTQYFGPGTRLTVL.

This clone was seen only a few times. This rearrangement joins TRBV5-6 to TRBJ1-6, with 9 bases fitting TRBD1. Trimming took 3 bases from V and 5 from J; bases not matched to a gene: 0. CDR3 length: 14 amino acids. CDR1 is SGHDT, CDR2 YYEEEE, per germline. For the CDR3, the DNA is TGTGCCAGCAGCTGGGACAGGGATAATTCACCCCTCCACTTT. Protein product: CASSWDRDNSPLHF.

The gene calls are TRBV13 and TRBJ2-7; D perhaps matches TRBD2 (5 bases). CDR3 length: 13 residues. Trimming removed 5 bases from V and 6 bases from J, with 14 bases in between. Per germline, CDR1 PRHDT and CDR2 FYEKMQ (reference sequence). Here the CDR3 reads CASSRERAGEQYF. The CDR3 region has the DNA TGTGCCAGCAGCCGAGAGCGCGCGGGCGAGCAGTACTTC. Using reference TRBV13 and TRBJ2-7 for the parts outside the CDR3, the full variable domain is AAGVIQSPRHLIKEKRETATLKCYPIPRHDTVYWYQQGPGQDPQFLISFYEKMQSDKGSIPDRFSAQQFSDYHSELNMSSLELGDSALYFCASSRERAGEQYFGPGTRLTVT.

J is TRBJ2-1 and V is TRBV4-2; TRBD2 matches 9 bases. This CDR3 contains 17 residues. Germline V gives CDR1 LGHNA, CDR2 YNFKEQ. V was pared by 4 bases and J by 5 bases, with 12 bases of the junction left unmatched. The CDR3 region has the DNA TGTGCCAGCAGCCTTACTTCGGGACTAGCAGTTGACAATGAGCAGTTCTTC. Amino acid sequence: CASSLTSGLAVDNEQFF.

This clone was seen once. The chain recombines TRBV15 with TRBJ1-5; D gene uncertain. The V and J ends lost 3 bases and 0 bases respectively, with 9 bases between them. The CDR3 covers 15 residues. Germline V gene data show CDR1 as LNHNV and CDR2 as YYDKDF (reference sequence). DNA of the CDR3: TGTGCCACCAGCAGTTACGTACTTAGCAATCAGCCCCAGCATTTT. This codes for CATSSYVLSNQPQHF.

The chain is built from TRBV10-3 and TRBJ2-7, with TRBD1 matching 8 bases. In germline, CDR1 is ENHRY, CDR2 SYGVKD. The V gene end was trimmed by 4 bases and the J gene end by 4 bases; junction bases not matched to a gene: 9. CDR3 length: 15 residues. CDR3 DNA sequence: TGTGCCATCAGTGGTTCCCGCGACAGGGGTTACGAGCAGTACTTC. Residues: CAISGSRDRGYEQYF.

This clone came up once. CDR3 nucleotides: TGCGCCAGCAGCTCCGCAGTTCGGGGGAGCACTGAAGCTTTCTTT. This sequence encodes CASSSAVRGSTEAFF. The chain links TRBV5-1 to TRBJ1-1; D may be TRBD1 (5 bases). V was pared by 3 bases and J by 4 bases, with 16 bases between. CDR1 and CDR2 from the germline V gene are SGHRS and YFSETQ. The CDR3 sequence is 15 residues long.

The chain is built from TRBV21-1 and TRBJ1-5; the D call in the table, TRBD1, was not verified against the DNA. TRBV21-1 is noted as a pseudogene. The CDR3 length is 20 residues. The CDR3 DNA reads TGTGCCAGCAGCTCCCCAGACCGGGACAGGGTCTCCGCCACAGGTCAGCCCCAGCATTTT. It translates to CASSSPDRDRVSATGQPQHF.

The rearrangement uses TRBV4-1 and TRBJ2-5; 10 bases line up with TRBD2. Trimming cost V 0 bases and J 11 bases; bases outside gene matches: 9. Germline V gene lookup returns CDR1 MGHRA and CDR2 YSYEKL. The CDR3 spans 15 residues. The CDR3 DNA reads as TGCGCCAGCAGCCAAGAATCTAGCGGGAGAAGGTCACAGTACTTC. Translation: CASSQESSGRRSQYF.

The DNA for the CDR3 is TGTGCCAGCAGCTTAGTGGGGGGTGGGGCTGAAGCTTTCTTT. Translation: CASSLVGGGAEAFF. This rearrangement joins TRBV7-8 to TRBJ1-1; TRBD1 is a possible D gene (5 bases). Per germline, CDR1 SGHVS and CDR2 FQNEAQ. This CDR3 region has 14 residues. With 1 base removed from V and 6 bases from J, the gap between germline ends came to 12 bases.

This clone has just a few counts. The V gene is TRBV19, the J gene TRBJ2-7; D is perhaps TRBD1 (7 bases). The CDR3 is 14 residues long. Germline CDR1 and CDR2: LNHDA and SQIVND (reference sequence). V was cut by 3 bases and J by 6 bases, with 15 bases left in between. CDR3 nucleotides: TGTGCCAGTAGTATCGGAGGGGGCGTGGGCGAGCAGTACTTC. It yields the protein CASSIGGGVGEQYF.

The chain is built from TRBV12-1 and TRBJ1-5; TRBD1, the table's D call, was not compared with the DNA. TRBV12-1 is described as a pseudogene. The CDR3 covers 20 residues. CDR3 protein: CASSFEGQDRDLYSNQPQHF. The DNA of the CDR3 is TGTGCCAGCAGCTTTGAGGGACAGGATCGGGACCTTTATAGCAATCAGCCCCAGCATTTT.

This rearrangement joins TRBV6-5 to TRBJ2-7, with TRBD1 matching over 8 bases. V was pared by 7 bases and J by 2 bases, with 7 bases of the junction left unmatched. CDR1 and CDR2 from the germline V gene are MNHEY and SVGAGI. CDR3 size: 14 residues. The CDR3 sequence: CASKGQALTYEQYF. The CDR3, as DNA: TGTGCCAGCAAGGGACAGGCGCTGACCTACGAGCAGTACTTC.

This chain uses TRBV5-1 with TRBJ1-3; D is uncertain. This CDR3 contains 16 residues. Germline loops: CDR1 SGHRS, CDR2 YFSETQ. The V and J ends lost 0 bases and 0 bases respectively, with 10 bases between them. The CDR3 is CASSLADTTSGNTIYF. The CDR3 DNA reads as TGCGCCAGCAGCTTGGCCGACACCACCTCTGGAAACACCATATATTTT. The full variable domain, its missing parts supplied by reference TRBV5-1 and TRBJ1-3, is KAGVTQTPRYLIKTRGQQVTLSCSPISGHRSVSWYQQTPGQGLQFLFEYFSETQRNKGNFPGRFSGRQFSNSRSEMNVSTLELGDSALYLCASSLADTTSGNTIYFGEGSWLTVV.